The entry below gives a single T cell receptor beta chain sequence along with its context. Its antigen remains unidentified. A much larger clone lies one base from this, so it may be a read error. This specimen belongs to a study of T cells in Graves' hyperthyroidism and ophthalmopathy (dated by TCRdb to the late 2010s). Study-wide context: Peripheral blood samples were taken at the time of initial diagnosis, prior to any treatment. To identify TCR V-J signatures that set the groups apart, the researchers used a discovery cohort of about a hundred patients, made up of under 45 with Graves' ophthalmopathy and 57 with stable Graves' hyperthyroidism. Prospective prediction of ophthalmopathy was tested in an independent validation cohort of fewer than 20 hyperthyroidism patients and 15 to 17 patients who later progressed to ophthalmopathy. The 95 to 100 discovery patients were randomly divided into training and test sets at a 7:3 ratio. Thyroid tissue and blood T-cell repertoires from several Graves' hyperthyroidism patients were also compared in the study. After sampling, hyperthyroidism patients received methimazole starting at 30 mg daily, and ophthalmopathy patients received high-dose intravenous methylprednisolone. The paper reports TCR Vbeta CDR3 sequencing of some 140 peripheral blood samples: over 40 ophthalmopathy, around 80 hyperthyroidism and 17 progressor patients.

There are 15 amino acids in the CDR3, from cysteine to phenylalanine inclusive. Only the CDR3 DNA is retained, 45 bases long and in frame from the first base. Looking up the germline V gene yields CDR1 SNHLY and CDR2 FYNNEI. The TCR beta CDR3 regions were amplified from the RNA transcripts. The first round of RT-PCR for the TCR CDR3 was performed with the HTBI primer set and the Qiagen OneStep RT-PCR kit. A second multiplex PCR round built the libraries, followed by size selection and purification. Libraries were sequenced paired-end with 100 bp reads on an Illumina HiSeq2000. As for the original processing: SOAPnuke was used to process the raw data, throwing out any read that contained adapters or uncalled bases, had a mean Phred below 15, or lacked an exact constant-primer or identifier match. COPE v1.2.5 was used to merge high-quality paired reads, and clonotypes were defined as unique nucleotide sequences. MiTCR v1.1 was used to align the clonotypes against IMGT TRBV, TRBD and TRBJ reference segments. The analysis included only V-J combinations with a frequency above 0.0001, which together covered approximately 99% of the repertoires. A TCS score was defined as the ratio between F50 (clonal expansion) and ExV (chaos), using BLOSUM62-based TCRdist between CDR3 peptides within each V-J. Welch's t-statistics and random forest reduced around 510 V-J features to about 13, which were used in a naive Bayes classifier (R e1071). TCRdb took the public reads, trimmed them with fastp at Q25, ran MiXCR for clone calling and kept in-frame beta chains. Each entry merges the rows of one CDR3 protein and shows their most common DNA and genes. The V and J calls reflect TCRdb's pipeline rather than the authors' work. Across this sample there are about 360,000 distinct CDR3 sequences, with about 13% seen only once. The ten largest account for around a tenth of the sample.

Graves' hyperthyroidism was defined as stable when no progression to ophthalmopathy occurred over 18 months of follow-up. The hyperthyroidism patients were between 18 and 65 years old and newly diagnosed, with a disease duration of less than 2 months. Any patient with an uncontrolled infection, another autoimmune disease, pregnancy or lactation was excluded. Diagnoses were established on the basis of clinical symptoms, serum thyroxine and TRAb, thyroid ultrasound, and orbital computed tomography. PBMCs were isolated from around 10 ml of fresh peripheral blood by Ficoll-Paque density gradient centrifugation. Total RNA was extracted using Trizol reagent, and RNA quality was assessed on an Agilent 2100 Bioanalyzer. General conclusions and limits of the study: In validation, the model predicted progression to ophthalmopathy with approximately 70% sensitivity and 72% to 85% specificity, a median of 6.5 months before onset. Sample size was not statistically predetermined, and blinding of investigators to group allocation was not performed. Most expanded thyroid clonotypes (frequency above 0.001) were also detected in blood, suggesting blood repertoires may reflect thyroid immune responses. A model built on a 13 V-J signature distinguished ophthalmopathy from stable hyperthyroidism, reaching about 88% sensitivity and around 81% specificity in cross-validation and 80%/75% in testing.

The TCR originated in a woman between 18 and 30 years old with Graves' hyperthyroidism. The sequenced sample consisted of blood. The rearranged chain carries TRBV2 and TRBJ2-1, and 11 junctional nucleotides match TRBD2. The nucleotide sequence is given as TGTACCAGCAGCCCGACTAGCGGGGTCTACAATGAGCAGTTCTTC. Its product reads: CTSSPTSGVYNEQFF.